These 6 T cell receptor beta chains were sequenced from one sample in a study of blood T cell repertoires in COVID-19. Sequenced by immunoSEQ multiplex PCR; TCRdb stores in-frame clones only, minus some. The table shows 87,000 or so clones, with around 83% occurring only once. Sequencing used peripheral blood. These receptors all come from a woman in her seventies with acute or convalescent COVID-19.

In its sample, this clone was seen once. The chain combines TRBV5-1 with TRBJ2-7; the match to TRBD1 covers 9 bases. The CDR3 spans 15 residues. After removal of 0 bases from V and 3 bases from J, the junction contained 4 bases not matched to a gene. The germline gives CDR1 SGHRS, CDR2 YFSETQ. The CDR3 nucleotides read TGCGCCAGCAGCTTGGATACAGGGGGCATCTACGAGCAGTACTTC. It yields the protein CASSLDTGGIYEQYF.

This chain links TRBV7-3 with TRBJ1-2, with 8 bases identical to TRBD1. V trimming: 5 bases; J trimming: 8 bases; junction bases outside the gene matches: 10. This CDR3 contains 14 residues. Germline V gives CDR1 SGHTA, CDR2 FQGTGA. The CDR3 loop is CASSREGQGGGYTF. CDR3 bases: TGTGCCAGCAGCCGAGAAGGACAGGGTGGGGGCTACACCTTC. Based on the CDR3 plus reference TRBV7-3 and TRBJ1-2, the full variable domain is GAGVSQTPSNKVTEKGKYVELRCDPISGHTALYWYRQSLGQGPEFLIYFQGTGAADDSGLPNDRFFAVRPEGSVSTLKIQRTERGDSAVYLCASSREGQGGGYTFGSGTRLTVV.

The chain carries TRBV6-2 or TRBV6-3 and TRBJ1-4; a possible D gene is TRBD1 (5 bases). Germline V gives CDR1 MNHEY, CDR2 SVGEGT. V gave up 0 bases and J gave up 8 bases, with 13 bases separating them. The CDR3 has 15 residues. In DNA, the CDR3 is TGTGCCAGCAGTTACTCGAGGCAGGGAGGCGAAAAACTGTTTTTT. Translating it yields CASSYSRQGGEKLFF.

This sequence joins TRBV7-2 and TRBJ2-1, with 7 bases lining up with TRBD2. This CDR3 comprises 15 residues. CDR1 is SGHTA, CDR2 FQGNSA, per germline. With 2 bases clipped from V and 4 bases from J, the junction kept 5 bases outside the gene matches. CDR3 sequence (DNA): TGTGCCAGCAGCTTAACCCCGCGGGGGTACAATGAGCAGTTCTTC. Translating it yields CASSLTPRGYNEQFF.

The chain is built from TRBV10-2 and TRBJ2-1; D is perhaps TRBD1 (6 bases). This CDR3 is 16 amino acids long. Germline V gene data show CDR1 as WSHSY and CDR2 as SAAADI. V dropped 0 bases and J dropped 1 base, with 10 bases sitting between them. The CDR3 coding sequence is TGCGCCAGCAGTGAGTCGGAGAGGGGGTCCTACAATGAGCAGTTCTTC. As protein: CASSESERGSYNEQFF.

The V call is TRBV2, the J call TRBJ1-1; tentatively, D is TRBD1 (5 bases). V gave up 5 bases and J gave up 0 bases, with 13 bases separating them. The CDR3 runs to 15 residues. Germline CDR1 and CDR2: SNHLY and FYNNEI. This CDR3 reads CASSTSGSMNTEAFF. The CDR3 coding sequence is TGTGCCAGCAGTACCTCAGGGTCTATGAACACTGAAGCTTTCTTT. The complete variable domain, with remaining parts taken from reference TRBV2 and TRBJ1-1, reads EPEVTQTPSHQVTQMGQEVILRCVPISNHLYFYWYRQILGQKVEFLVSFYNNEISEKSEIFDDQFSVERPDGSNFTLKIRSTKLEDSAMYFCASSTSGSMNTEAFFGQGTRLTVV.